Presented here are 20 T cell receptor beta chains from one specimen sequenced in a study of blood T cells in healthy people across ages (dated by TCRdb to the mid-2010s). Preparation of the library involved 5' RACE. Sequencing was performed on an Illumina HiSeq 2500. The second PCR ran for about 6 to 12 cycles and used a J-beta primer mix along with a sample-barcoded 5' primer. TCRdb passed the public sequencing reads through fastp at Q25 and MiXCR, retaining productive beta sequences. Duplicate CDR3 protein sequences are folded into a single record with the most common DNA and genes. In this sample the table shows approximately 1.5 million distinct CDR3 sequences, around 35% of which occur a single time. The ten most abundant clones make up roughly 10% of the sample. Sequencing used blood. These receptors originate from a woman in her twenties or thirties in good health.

CDR3 sequence: CSARKDSYEQYF. In nucleotides, the CDR3 is TGCAGTGCTAGAAAAGACAGCTACGAGCAGTACTTC. The chain is built from TRBV20-1 and TRBJ2-7, with D possibly TRBD1 on 5 matching bases. Germline V CDR1 and CDR2: DFQATT, SNEGSKA (reference sequence). The CDR3 extends over 12 amino acids. V dropped 2 bases and J dropped 3 bases, with 8 bases sitting between them.

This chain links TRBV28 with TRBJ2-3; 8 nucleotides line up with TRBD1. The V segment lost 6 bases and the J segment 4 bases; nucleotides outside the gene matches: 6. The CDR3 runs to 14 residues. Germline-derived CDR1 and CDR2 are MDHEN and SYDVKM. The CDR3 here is CASRPTGVPDTQYF. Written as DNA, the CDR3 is TGTGCCAGCAGACCGACAGGGGTCCCAGATACGCAGTATTTT.

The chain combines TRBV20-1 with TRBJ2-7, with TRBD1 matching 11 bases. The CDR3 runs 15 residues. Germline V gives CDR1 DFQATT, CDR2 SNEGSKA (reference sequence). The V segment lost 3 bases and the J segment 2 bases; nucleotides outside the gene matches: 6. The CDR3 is CSASPRTGGPYEQYF. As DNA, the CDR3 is TGCAGTGCTAGCCCCCGGACAGGGGGCCCCTACGAGCAGTACTTC.

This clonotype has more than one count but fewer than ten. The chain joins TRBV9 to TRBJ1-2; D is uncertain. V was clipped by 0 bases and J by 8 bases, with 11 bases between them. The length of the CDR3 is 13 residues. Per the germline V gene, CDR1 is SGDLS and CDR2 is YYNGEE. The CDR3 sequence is CASSVATYTGYTF. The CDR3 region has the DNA TGTGCCAGCAGCGTAGCTACATATACAGGCTACACCTTC.

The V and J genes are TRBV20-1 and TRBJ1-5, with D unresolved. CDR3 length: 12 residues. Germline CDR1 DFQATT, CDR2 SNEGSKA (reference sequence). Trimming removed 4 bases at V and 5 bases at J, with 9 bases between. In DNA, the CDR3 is TGCAGTGCTACTACTGTGTATCAGCCCCAGCATTTT. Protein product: CSATTVYQPQHF.

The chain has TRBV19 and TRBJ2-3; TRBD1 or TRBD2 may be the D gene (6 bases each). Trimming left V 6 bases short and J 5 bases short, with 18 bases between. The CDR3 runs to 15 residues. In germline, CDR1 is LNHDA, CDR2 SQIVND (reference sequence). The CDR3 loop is CASRITRGAEDTQYF. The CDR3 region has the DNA TGTGCCAGTAGGATAACGAGGGGGGCGGAAGATACGCAGTATTTT.

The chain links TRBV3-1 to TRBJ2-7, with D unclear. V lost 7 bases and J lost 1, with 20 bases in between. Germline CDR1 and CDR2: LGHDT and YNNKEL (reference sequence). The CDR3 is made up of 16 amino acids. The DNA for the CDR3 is TGTGCCAGCACCCAGTCTTTTGGGATGGGATCCTACGAGCAGTACTTC. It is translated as CASTQSFGMGSYEQYF.

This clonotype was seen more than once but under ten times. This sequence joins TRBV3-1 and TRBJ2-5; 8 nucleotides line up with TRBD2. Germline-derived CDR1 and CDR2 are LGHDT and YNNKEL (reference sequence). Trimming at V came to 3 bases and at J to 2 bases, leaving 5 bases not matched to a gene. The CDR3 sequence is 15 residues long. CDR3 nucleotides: TGTGCCAGCAGCCAGCCGGGACTAGTACAAGAGACCCAGTACTTC. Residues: CASSQPGLVQETQYF.

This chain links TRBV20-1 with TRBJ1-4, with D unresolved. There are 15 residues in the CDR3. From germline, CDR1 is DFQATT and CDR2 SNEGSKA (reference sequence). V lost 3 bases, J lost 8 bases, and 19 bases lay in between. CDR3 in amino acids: CSARTVEGFNEKLFF. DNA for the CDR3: TGCAGTGCTAGGACGGTGGAGGGTTTCAACGAAAAACTGTTTTTT.

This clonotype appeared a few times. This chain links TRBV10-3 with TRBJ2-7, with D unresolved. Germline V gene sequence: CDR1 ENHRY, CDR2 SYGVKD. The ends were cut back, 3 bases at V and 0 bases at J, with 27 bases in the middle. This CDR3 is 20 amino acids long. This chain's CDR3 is CAISDGQQRRSTRFSYEQYF. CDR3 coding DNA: TGTGCCATCAGTGACGGGCAGCAGCGTCGCTCAACTCGATTCTCCTACGAGCAGTACTTC.

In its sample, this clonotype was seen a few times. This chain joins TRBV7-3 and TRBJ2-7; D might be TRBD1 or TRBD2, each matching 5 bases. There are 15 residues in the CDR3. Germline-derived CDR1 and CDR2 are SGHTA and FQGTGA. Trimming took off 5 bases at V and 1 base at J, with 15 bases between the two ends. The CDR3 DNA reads TGTGCCAGCAGCCAGGGACGACCGGGGTCCTACGAGCAGTACTTC. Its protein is CASSQGRPGSYEQYF.

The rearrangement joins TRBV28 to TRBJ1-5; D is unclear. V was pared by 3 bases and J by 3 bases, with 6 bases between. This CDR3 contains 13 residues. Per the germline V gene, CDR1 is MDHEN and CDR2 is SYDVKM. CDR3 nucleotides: TGTGCCAGCAGTTTTTGGGACAATCAGCCCCAGCATTTT. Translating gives CASSFWDNQPQHF.

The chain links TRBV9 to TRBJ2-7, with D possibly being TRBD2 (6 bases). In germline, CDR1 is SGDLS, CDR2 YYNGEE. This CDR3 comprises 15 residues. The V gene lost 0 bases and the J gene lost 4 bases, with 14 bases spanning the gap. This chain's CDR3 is CASSVGYGSGYEQYF. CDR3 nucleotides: TGTGCCAGCAGCGTAGGTTACGGGAGTGGATACGAGCAGTACTTC.

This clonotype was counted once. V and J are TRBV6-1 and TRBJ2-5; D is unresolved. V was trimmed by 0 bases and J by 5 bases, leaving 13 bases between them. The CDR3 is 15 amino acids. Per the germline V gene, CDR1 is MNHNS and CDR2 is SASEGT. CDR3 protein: CASSEAWRSGETQYF. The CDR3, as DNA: TGTGCCAGCAGTGAAGCTTGGAGATCCGGGGAGACCCAGTACTTC.

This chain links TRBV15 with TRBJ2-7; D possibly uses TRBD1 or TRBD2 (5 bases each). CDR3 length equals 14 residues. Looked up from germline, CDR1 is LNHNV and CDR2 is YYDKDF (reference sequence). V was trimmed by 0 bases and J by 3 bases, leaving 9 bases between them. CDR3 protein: CATSREGDGYEQYF. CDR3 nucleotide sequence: TGTGCCACCAGCAGAGAGGGGGACGGCTACGAGCAGTACTTC. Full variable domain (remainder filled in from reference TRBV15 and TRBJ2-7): DAMVIQNPRYQVTQFGKPVTLSCSQTLNHNVMYWYQQKSSQAPKLLFHYYDKDFNNEADTPDNFQSRRPNTSFCFLDIRSPGLGDTAMYLCATSREGDGYEQYFGPGTRLTVT.

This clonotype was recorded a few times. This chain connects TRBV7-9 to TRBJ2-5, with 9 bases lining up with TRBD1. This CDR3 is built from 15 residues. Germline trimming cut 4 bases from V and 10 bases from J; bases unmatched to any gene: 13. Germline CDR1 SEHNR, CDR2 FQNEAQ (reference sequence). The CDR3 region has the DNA TGTGCCAGCAGCTCAGAACAGGGGGCTCAGGATGTCCAGTACTTC. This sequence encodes CASSSEQGAQDVQYF.

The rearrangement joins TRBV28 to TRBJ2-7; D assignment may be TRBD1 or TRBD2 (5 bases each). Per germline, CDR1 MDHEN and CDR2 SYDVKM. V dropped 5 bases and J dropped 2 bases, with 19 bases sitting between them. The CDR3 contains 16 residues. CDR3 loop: CASSPIAGTGPYEQYF. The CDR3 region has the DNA TGTGCCAGCAGTCCCATCGCCGGGACGGGTCCCTACGAGCAGTACTTC.

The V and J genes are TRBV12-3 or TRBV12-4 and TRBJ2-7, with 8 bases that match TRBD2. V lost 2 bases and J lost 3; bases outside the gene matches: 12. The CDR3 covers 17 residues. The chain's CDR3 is CASSLKKSGSAFYEQYF. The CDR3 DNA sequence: TGTGCCAGCAGTTTAAAAAAGAGCGGGAGTGCCTTCTACGAGCAGTACTTC.

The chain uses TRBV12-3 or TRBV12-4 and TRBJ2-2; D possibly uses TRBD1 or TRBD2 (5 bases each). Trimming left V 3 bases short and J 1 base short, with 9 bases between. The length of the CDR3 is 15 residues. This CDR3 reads CASSFEGMNTGELFF. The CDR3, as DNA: TGTGCCAGCAGTTTCGAGGGGATGAACACCGGGGAGCTGTTTTTT.

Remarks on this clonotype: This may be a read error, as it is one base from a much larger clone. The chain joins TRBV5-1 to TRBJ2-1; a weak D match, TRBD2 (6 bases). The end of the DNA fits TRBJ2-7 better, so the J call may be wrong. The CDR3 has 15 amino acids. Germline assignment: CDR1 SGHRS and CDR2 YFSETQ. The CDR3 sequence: CASSEGTDGSCEQYF. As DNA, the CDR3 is TGCGCCAGCAGCGAAGGGACTGATGGCTCCTGCGAGCAGTACTTC.